The text below deals with one TCR beta chain. No antigen is known for it. No base quality values were provided; no much bigger clone lies one nucleotide off. V gives up 0 bases and J gives up 4 bases, and the segment between their germline ends measures 3 bases. Spanning cysteine to phenylalanine, the CDR3 consists of 11 amino acids. Only the CDR3 part of the read is kept: 33 bases, read in frame from the first base. Taken from the germline V gene (reference sequence), the CDR1 and CDR2 loops are DFQATT and SNEGSKA. The donors belonged to the validation cohort of around 130 subjects, which was separate from the roughly 670-subject first cohort. These data are taken from a study of cytomegalovirus exposure and HLA in healthy donors (dated by TCRdb to 2015 to 2018). At the level of the whole study: According to a later analysis, the approximately 120 validation repertoires were produced on the same platform as the approximately 610 repertoires of the first cohort. The study aimed to test whether signatures of past pathogen exposure could be identified by cataloging public T cell receptors. Besides the first cohort of approximately 710 subjects, a separate validation cohort made up of 120 different subjects was used. High-throughput TCR immunosequencing, statistical association of individual TCRs with disease status, and machine learning were combined to predict cytomegalovirus infection status.

The library relied on the immunoSEQ multiplex PCR assay. In the authors' own workflow: A statistical classification framework was developed to diagnose cytomegalovirus status using the catalog of TCR beta chain sequences. Entries here come from immuneACCESS through TCRdb and include only in-frame sequences with V and J called. Some clones fail to appear in such tables; in the studies checked, an unresolved V gene covers under half of the shortfall, and the cause of the remainder is unknown. The DNA was the basis for D and trimming; V, J and clone size are from that table. For this sample the table gives 160,000 or so clones, of which 84% were detected only once. About 10% of the sample lies in the top ten. General study outcomes and caveats: Most TCR sequences were observed very rarely across donors, whereas some public TCRs were present in many individuals. Of the cluster scores, 90% to 95% were above 0 in a later analysis, which found that TCRs clustered in the first cohort also tended to co-occur in the 95 to 150 validation repertoires. Three of the identified cytomegalovirus-associated TCR beta chains were confirmed in vitro to be specific for cytomegalovirus antigens. A later analysis lacked HLA typing for the validation cohort, so it scored co-occurrence in that cohort across all 120 or so repertoires. In both the original and validation cohorts, the classifier was reported to diagnose cytomegalovirus status with high specificity and sensitivity. In the study, approximately 150 TCR beta chains were listed as associated with cytomegalovirus. The authors suggested that the approach could potentially be extended to other disease states and immunological phenotypes.

The sequencing sample was made of PBMCs. The receptor was isolated from a man aged 30-40 years in good health and CMV-seropositive. The sequence is built from TRBV20-1 and TRBJ1-1; no D gene is confidently identified. The bases are TGCAGTGCTAGAGACCGCACTGAAGCTTTCTTT. Its protein is CSARDRTEAFF.